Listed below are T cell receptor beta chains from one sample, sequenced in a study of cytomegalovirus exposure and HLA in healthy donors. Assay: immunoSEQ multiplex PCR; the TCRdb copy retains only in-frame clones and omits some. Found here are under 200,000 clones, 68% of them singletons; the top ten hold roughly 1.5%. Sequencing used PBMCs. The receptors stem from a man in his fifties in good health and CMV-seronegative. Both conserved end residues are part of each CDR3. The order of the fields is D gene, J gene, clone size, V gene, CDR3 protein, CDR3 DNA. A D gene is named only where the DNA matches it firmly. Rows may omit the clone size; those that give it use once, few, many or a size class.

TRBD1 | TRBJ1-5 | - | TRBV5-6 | CASSLSGQGDQPQHF | TGTGCCAGCAGCTTGTCAGGACAGGGAGACCAGCCCCAGCATTTT
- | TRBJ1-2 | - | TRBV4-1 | CASSPREGIDGYTF | TGCGCCAGCAGCCCCAGGGAGGGAATAGATGGCTACACCTTC
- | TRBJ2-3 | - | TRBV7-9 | CAILTDTQYF | TGTGCCATCCTTACAGATACGCAGTATTTT
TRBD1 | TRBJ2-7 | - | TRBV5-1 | CASTGTGVSYEQYF | TGCGCCAGCACCGGGACAGGGGTGTCCTACGAGCAGTACTTC
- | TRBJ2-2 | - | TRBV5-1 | CASSDLTAGELFF | TGCGCCAGCAGCGATCTTACGGCCGGGGAGCTGTTTTTT
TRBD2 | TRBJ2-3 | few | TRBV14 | CASSQDRAGGTDTQYF | TGTGCCAGCAGCCAAGACAGGGCGGGGGGCACAGATACGCAGTATTTT
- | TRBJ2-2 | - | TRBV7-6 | CASSYNGANTGELFF | TGTGCCAGCAGCTACAACGGGGCGAACACCGGGGAGCTGTTTTTT
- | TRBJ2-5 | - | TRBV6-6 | CASSYWQQETQYF | TGTGCCAGCAGTTACTGGCAGCAAGAGACCCAGTACTTC
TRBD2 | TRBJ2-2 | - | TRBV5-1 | CASSLLAGNTGELFF | TGCGCCAGCAGCCTGCTAGCGGGGAACACCGGGGAGCTGTTTTTT
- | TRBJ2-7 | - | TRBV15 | CATSRDRVFEQYF | TGTGCCACCAGCAGAGACAGGGTGTTCGAGCAGTACTTC
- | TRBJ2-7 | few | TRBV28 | CASRQGILTYEQYF | TGTGCCAGCAGACAGGGAATCCTAACCTACGAGCAGTACTTC
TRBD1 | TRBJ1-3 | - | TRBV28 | CASSLLTGGGNTIYF | TGTGCCAGCAGTTTACTGACAGGGGGCGGAAACACCATATATTTT
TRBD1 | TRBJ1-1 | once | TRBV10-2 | CASSDRGARNTEAFF | TGCGCCAGCAGTGACAGGGGGGCTAGGAACACTGAAGCTTTCTTT
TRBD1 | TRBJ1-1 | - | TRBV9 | CASSEEGTGGPNTEAFF | TGTGCCAGCAGCGAGGAGGGGACAGGGGGCCCGAACACTGAAGCTTTCTTT
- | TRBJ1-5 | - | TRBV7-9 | CASSPDGGSIQPQHF | TGTGCCAGCAGCCCGGATGGGGGGTCTATCCAGCCCCAGCATTTT
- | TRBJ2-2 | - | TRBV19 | CASSVTRTGELFF | TGTGCCAGTAGTGTCACGAGGACCGGGGAGCTGTTTTTT
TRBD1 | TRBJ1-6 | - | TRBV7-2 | CASSSPPGQGIYNSPLHF | TGTGCCAGCAGCTCTCCCCCGGGACAGGGGATCTATAATTCACCCCTCCACTTT
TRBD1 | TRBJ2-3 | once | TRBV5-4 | CASRPGQGENTQYF | TGTGCCAGCAGACCAGGACAGGGGGAAAATACGCAGTATTTT
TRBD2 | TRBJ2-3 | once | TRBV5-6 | CASSLVLAGGTDTQYF | TGTGCCAGCAGCTTGGTGCTAGCGGGGGGCACAGATACGCAGTATTTT
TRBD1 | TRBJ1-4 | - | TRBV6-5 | CASRSPGGVEKLFF | TGTGCCAGCCGCTCCCCAGGGGGCGTTGAAAAACTGTTTTTT
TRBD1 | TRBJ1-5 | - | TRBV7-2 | CASSLTGTGGHQPQHF | TGTGCCAGCAGCCTTACCGGGACAGGGGGTCACCAGCCCCAGCATTTT
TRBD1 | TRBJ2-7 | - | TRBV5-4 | CASSLEGQGHEQYF | TGTGCCAGCAGCTTGGAGGGACAGGGCCACGAGCAGTACTTC
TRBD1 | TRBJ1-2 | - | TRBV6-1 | CASSTTTGDYGYTF | TGTGCCAGCAGTACCACGACAGGGGACTATGGCTACACCTTC